This T cell receptor (beta chain) derives from a study of immune cell composition in non-small cell lung cancer. Study-wide results and limits: Tumour-reactive clones were not shown to match dominant in vivo tumour clones.

This clone has only a few counts. What it binds is unknown. This CDR3 is 14 amino acids long. Germline assignment: CDR1 MNHEY and CDR2 SMNVEV (reference sequence). Deletions cut 0 bases from V and 10 bases from J, with 13 bases between. Normal lung sampling was at least 3 cm from the tumour, as distant as possible. Genomic DNA came from frozen unsorted single-cell suspensions. Measured with immunoSEQ multiplex PCR; TCRdb has only the in-frame clones, and not every one. The sample consists of thousands of clones, 60% to 75% of them appearing once. The receptor comes from a human donor with non-small cell lung cancer. The sequenced sample consisted of non-adjacent lung tissue. This chain links TRBV27 with TRBJ2-1; D not resolved. The CDR3 DNA sequence: TGTGCCAGCAGTTTATCTCAGTTCGGGTGGGAGCAGTTCTTC. Its protein product is CASSLSQFGWEQFF.